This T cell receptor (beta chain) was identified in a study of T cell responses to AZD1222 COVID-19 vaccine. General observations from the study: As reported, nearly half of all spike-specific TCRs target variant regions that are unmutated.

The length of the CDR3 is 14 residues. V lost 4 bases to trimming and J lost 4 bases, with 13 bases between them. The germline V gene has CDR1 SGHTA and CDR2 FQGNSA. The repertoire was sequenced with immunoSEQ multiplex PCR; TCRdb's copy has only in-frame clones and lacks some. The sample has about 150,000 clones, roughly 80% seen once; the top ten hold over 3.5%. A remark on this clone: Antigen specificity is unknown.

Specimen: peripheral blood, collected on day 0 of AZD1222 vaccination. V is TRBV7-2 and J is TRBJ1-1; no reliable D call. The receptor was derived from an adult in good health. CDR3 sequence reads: CASSSQSGSTEAFF. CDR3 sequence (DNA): TGTGCCAGCAGCTCACAGAGTGGGAGCACTGAAGCTTTCTTT.